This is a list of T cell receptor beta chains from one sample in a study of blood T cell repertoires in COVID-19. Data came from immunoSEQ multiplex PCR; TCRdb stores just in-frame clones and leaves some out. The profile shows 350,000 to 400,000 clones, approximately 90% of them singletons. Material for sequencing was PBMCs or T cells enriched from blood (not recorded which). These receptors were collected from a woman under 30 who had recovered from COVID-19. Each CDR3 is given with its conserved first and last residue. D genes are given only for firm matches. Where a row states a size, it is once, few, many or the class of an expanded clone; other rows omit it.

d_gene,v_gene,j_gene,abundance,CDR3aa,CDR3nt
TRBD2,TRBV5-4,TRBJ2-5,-,CASSLDRGEEETQYF,TGTGCCAGCAGCCTGGACCGGGGGGAAGAAGAGACCCAGTACTTC
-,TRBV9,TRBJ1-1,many,CASSVEDTTGTEAFF,TGTGCCAGCAGCGTAGAGGACACGACGGGCACTGAAGCTTTCTTT
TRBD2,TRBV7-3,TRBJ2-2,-,CASRGLASGDTGELFF,TGTGCCAGCCGAGGACTGGCTAGCGGGGACACCGGGGAGCTGTTTTTT
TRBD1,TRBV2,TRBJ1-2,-,CASSVRQGDYGYTF,TGTGCCAGCAGTGTTCGACAGGGAGACTATGGCTACACCTTC
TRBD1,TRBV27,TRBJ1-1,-,CASRTGGNKAFF,TGTGCCAGCAGGACAGGGGGGAATAAAGCTTTCTTT
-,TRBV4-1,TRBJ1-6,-,CASSSPPGSYNSPLHF,TGCGCCAGCAGCTCTCCCCCGGGGAGTTATAATTCACCCCTCCACTTT
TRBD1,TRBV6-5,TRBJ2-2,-,CASSYLDRRNTGELFF,TGTGCCAGCAGTTACTTGGACAGGAGGAACACCGGGGAGCTGTTTTTT
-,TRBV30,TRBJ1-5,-,CAWSPRGNNQPQHF,TGTGCCTGGAGCCCCCGGGGGAACAATCAGCCCCAGCATTTT
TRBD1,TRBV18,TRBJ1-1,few,CASSPKTGGWNTEAFF,TGTGCCAGCTCACCTAAGACAGGGGGCTGGAACACTGAAGCTTTCTTT
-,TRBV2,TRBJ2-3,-,CASSGALGGGQGTDTQYF,TGTGCCAGCAGTGGGGCCCTGGGCGGGGGCCAGGGGACAGATACGCAGTATTTT
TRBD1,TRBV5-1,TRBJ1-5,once,CASSLGQGETQPQHF,TGCGCCAGCAGCTTAGGGCAGGGGGAGACGCAGCCCCAGCATTTT
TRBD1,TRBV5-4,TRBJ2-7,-,CASRPGQGVEYEQYF,TGTGCCAGCAGGCCGGGACAGGGGGTCGAGTACGAGCAGTACTTC
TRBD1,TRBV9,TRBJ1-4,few,CASSVVLSRQGIEKLFF,TGTGCCAGCAGCGTAGTCTTGTCACGACAGGGAATTGAAAAACTGTTTTTT
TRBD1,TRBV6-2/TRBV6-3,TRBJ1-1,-,CASSATGSTEAFF,TGTGCCAGCAGTGCGACAGGGTCCACTGAAGCTTTCTTT
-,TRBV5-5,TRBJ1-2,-,CASSSSLNGYTF,TGTGCCAGCAGCTCCTCACTTAACGGCTACACCTTC
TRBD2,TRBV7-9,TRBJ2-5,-,CASSPSGDLWETQYF,TGTGCCAGCAGCCCTAGCGGCGACTTGTGGGAGACCCAGTACTTC
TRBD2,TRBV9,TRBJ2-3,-,CASSAGTLAGFTDTQYF,TGTGCCAGCAGCGCGGGGACACTAGCGGGGTTCACAGATACGCAGTATTTT
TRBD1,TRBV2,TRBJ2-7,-,CASSARQGLYEQYF,TGTGCCAGCAGTGCGCGACAGGGTCTCTACGAGCAGTACTTC
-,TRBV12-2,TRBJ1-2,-,CASRSRDRGSPNYGYTF,TGTGCAAGTCGCTCCCGGGACAGGGGCAGTCCGAACTATGGCTACACCTTC
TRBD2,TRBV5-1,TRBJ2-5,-,CASSPRLAGLQETQYF,TGCGCCAGCAGCCCGCGACTAGCGGGGCTCCAAGAGACCCAGTACTTC
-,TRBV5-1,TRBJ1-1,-,CASSLLAGEAFF,TGCGCCAGCAGCTTGTTGGCAGGGGAGGCTTTCTTT
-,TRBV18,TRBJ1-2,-,CASSPPQGPIYGYTF,TGTGCCAGCTCACCACCGCAGGGGCCGATCTATGGCTACACCTTC
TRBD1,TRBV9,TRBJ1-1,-,CASGGQGKQGLRSTEAFF,TGTGCCAGCGGGGGACAGGGTAAACAGGGGCTGAGGAGCACTGAAGCTTTCTTT
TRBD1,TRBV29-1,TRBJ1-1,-,CSVSDREDAEAFF,TGCAGCGTTAGCGACAGGGAGGACGCTGAAGCTTTCTTT
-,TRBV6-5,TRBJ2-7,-,CASIFGPTAGEQYF,TGTGCCAGCATATTTGGGCCGACGGCGGGGGAGCAGTACTTC
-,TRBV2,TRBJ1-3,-,CASSETQDTIYF,TGTGCCAGCAGTGAAACCCAGGACACCATATATTTT
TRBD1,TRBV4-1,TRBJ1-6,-,CASSQDGQGPPLHF,TGCGCCAGCAGCCAGGATGGACAGGGACCACCCCTCCACTTT
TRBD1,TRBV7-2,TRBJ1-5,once,CASSPGQNQPQHF,TGTGCCAGCAGCCCGGGACAGAATCAGCCCCAGCATTTT
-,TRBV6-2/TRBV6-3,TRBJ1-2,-,CASSYSDSSNYGYTF,TGTGCCAGCAGTTACTCCGACAGTTCTAACTATGGCTACACCTTC
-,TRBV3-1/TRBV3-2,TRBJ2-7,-,CASSQVWQGNYEQYF,TGTGCCAGCAGCCAAGTGTGGCAGGGGAACTACGAGCAGTACTTC
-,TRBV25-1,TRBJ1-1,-,CASSEYGEVDLGAFF,TGTGCCAGCAGTGAATACGGGGAAGTTGACTTGGGTGCTTTCTTT
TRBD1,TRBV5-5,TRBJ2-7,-,CASSFGRDSSYEQYF,TGTGCCAGCAGCTTTGGTCGGGACAGCTCCTACGAGCAGTACTTC
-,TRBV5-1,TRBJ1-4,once,CASSLGTAEKLFF,TGCGCCAGCAGCTTGGGGACAGCTGAAAAACTGTTTTTT
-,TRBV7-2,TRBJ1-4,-,CASSIQGSNEKLFF,TGTGCCAGCAGCATACAGGGATCTAATGAAAAACTGTTTTTT
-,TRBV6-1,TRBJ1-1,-,CASSEVGSPSAFF,TGTGCCAGCAGTGAAGTAGGGAGCCCTTCAGCTTTCTTT
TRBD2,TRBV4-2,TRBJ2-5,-,CASSQEELAGLETQYF,TGTGCCAGCAGCCAAGAGGAGCTAGCGGGGCTCGAGACCCAGTACTTC